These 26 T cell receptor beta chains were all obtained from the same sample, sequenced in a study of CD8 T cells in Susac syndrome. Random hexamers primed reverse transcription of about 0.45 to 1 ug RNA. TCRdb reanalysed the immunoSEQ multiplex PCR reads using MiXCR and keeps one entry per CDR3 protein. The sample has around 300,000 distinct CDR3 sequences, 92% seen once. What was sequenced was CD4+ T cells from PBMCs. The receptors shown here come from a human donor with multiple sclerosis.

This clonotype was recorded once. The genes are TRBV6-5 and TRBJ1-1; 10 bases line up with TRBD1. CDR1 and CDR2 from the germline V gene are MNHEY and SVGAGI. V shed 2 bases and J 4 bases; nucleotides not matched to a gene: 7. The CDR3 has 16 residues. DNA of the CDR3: TGTGCCAGCAGTTACGCGGGACAGGGGAGTCGCACTGAAGCTTTCTTT. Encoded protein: CASSYAGQGSRTEAFF.

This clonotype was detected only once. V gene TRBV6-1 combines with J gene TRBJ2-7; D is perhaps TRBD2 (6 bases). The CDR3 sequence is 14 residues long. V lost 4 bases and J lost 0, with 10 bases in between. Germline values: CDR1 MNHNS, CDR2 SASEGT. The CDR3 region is CASSGMEGSYEQYF. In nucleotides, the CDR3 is TGTGCCAGCAGTGGGATGGAGGGCTCCTACGAGCAGTACTTC.

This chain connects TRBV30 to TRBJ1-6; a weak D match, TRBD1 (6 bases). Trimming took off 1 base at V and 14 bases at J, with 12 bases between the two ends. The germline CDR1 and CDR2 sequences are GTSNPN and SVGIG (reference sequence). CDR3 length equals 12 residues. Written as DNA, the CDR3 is TGTGCCTGGAGTGATGGTAGGGGGGCCCTCCACTTT. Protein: CAWSDGRGALHF.

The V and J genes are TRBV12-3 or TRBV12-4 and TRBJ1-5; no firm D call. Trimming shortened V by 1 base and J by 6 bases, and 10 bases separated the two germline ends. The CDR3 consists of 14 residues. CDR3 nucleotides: TGTGCCAGCAGTTTAGAGCGTCCAAGTCAGCCCCAGCATTTT. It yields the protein CASSLERPSQPQHF.

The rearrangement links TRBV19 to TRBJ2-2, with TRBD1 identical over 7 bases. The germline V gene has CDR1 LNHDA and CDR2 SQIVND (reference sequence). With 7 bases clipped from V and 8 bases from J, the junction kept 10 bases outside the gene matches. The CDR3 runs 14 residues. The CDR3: CASKAGGPTGELFF. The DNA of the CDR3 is TGTGCCAGTAAGGCAGGGGGTCCAACGGGGGAGCTGTTTTTT.

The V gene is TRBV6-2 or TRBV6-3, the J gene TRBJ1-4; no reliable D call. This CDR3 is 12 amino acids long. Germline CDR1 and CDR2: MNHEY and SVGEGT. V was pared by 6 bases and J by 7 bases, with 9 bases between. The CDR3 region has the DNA TGTGCCAGCAGCGAGAGGCCTGAAAAACTGTTTTTT. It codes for CASSERPEKLFF.

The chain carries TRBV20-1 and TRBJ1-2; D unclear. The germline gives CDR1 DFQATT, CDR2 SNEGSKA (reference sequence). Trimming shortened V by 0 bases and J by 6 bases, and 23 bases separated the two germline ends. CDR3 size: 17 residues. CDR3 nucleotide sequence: TGCAGTGCTAGAGACTACTTGCGAACAGATCTAGGCGATGGCTACACCTTC. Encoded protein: CSARDYLRTDLGDGYTF.

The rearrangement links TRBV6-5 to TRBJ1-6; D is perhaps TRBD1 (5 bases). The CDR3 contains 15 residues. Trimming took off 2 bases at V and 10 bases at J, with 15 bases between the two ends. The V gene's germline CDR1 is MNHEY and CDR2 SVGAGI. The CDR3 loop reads CASSYGAGTGSPLHF. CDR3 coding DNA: TGTGCCAGCAGTTACGGGGCAGGGACGGGCTCACCCCTCCACTTT.

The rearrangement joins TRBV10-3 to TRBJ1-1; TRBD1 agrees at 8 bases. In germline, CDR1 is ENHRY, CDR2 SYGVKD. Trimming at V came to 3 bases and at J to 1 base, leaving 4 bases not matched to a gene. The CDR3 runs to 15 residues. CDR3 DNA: TGTGCCATCAGTGAATCGGGGACAGGGAACACTGAAGCTTTCTTT. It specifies CAISESGTGNTEAFF.

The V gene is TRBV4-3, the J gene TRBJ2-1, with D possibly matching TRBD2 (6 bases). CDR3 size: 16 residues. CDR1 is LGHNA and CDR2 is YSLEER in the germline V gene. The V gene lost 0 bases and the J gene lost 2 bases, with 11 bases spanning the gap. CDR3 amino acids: CASSQEGREPYNEQFF. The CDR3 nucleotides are TGCGCCAGCAGCCAAGAAGGCCGGGAGCCCTACAATGAGCAGTTCTTC.

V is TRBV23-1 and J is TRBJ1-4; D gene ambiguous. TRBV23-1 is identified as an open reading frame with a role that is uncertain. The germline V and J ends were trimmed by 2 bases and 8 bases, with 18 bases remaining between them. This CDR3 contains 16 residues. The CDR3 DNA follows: TGCGCCAGCAGTCAACAATTTACGGTCTTACGGGAAAAACTGTTTTTT. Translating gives CASSQQFTVLREKLFF.

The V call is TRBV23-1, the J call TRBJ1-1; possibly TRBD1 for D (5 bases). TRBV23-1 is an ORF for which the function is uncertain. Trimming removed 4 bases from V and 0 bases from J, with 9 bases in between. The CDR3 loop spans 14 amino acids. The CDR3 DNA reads TGCGCCAGCAGTCCGACAGTTTTGAACACTGAAGCTTTCTTT. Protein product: CASSPTVLNTEAFF.

The CDR3, as DNA: TGTGCCAGCAGTTACGCCCAGGTCCAGGGGGCGACAGGCTACACCTTC. Translating it yields CASSYAQVQGATGYTF. V is TRBV6-5 and J is TRBJ1-2; 8 positions agree with TRBD1. Germline trimming cut 2 bases from V and 8 bases from J; bases unmatched to any gene: 13. This CDR3 has 16 amino acids. The germline gives CDR1 MNHEY, CDR2 SVGAGI.

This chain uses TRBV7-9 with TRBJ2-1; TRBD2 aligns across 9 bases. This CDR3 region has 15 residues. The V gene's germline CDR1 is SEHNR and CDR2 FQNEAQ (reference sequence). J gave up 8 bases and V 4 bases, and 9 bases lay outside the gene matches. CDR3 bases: TGTGCCAGCAGCTACCGACGGCGGGAGGGTGATGAGCAGTTCTTC. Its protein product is CASSYRRREGDEQFF. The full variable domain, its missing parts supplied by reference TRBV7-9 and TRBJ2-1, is DTGVSQNPRHKITKRGQNVTFRCDPISEHNRLYWYRQTLGQGPEFLTYFQNEAQLEKSRLLSDRFSAERPKGSFSTLEIQRTEQGDSAMYLCASSYRRREGDEQFFGPGTRLTVL.

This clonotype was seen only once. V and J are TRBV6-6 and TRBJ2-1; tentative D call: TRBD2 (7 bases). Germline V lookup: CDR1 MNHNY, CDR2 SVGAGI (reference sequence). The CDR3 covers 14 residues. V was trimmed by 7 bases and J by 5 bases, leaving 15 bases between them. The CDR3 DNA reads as TGTGCCAGCAATACTGGGGGGGCTGACAATGAGCAGTTCTTC. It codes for CASNTGGADNEQFF.

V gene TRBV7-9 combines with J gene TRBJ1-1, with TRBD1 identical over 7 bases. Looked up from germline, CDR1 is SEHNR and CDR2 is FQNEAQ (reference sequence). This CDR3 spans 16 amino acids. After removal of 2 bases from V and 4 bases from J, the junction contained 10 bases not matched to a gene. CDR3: CASSLTVRGRGTEAFF. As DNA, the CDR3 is TGTGCCAGCAGCTTAACGGTGAGGGGGCGAGGCACTGAAGCTTTCTTT. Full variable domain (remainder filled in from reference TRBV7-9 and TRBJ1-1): DTGVSQNPRHKITKRGQNVTFRCDPISEHNRLYWYRQTLGQGPEFLTYFQNEAQLEKSRLLSDRFSAERPKGSFSTLEIQRTEQGDSAMYLCASSLTVRGRGTEAFFGQGTRLTVV.

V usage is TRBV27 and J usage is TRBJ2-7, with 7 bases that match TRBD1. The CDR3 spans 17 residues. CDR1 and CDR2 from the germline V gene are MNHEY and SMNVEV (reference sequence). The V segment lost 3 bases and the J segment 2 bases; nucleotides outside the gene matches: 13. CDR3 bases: TGTGCCAGCAGTTTTAACGGTTACGGGACAGTCCCCTACGAGCAGTACTTC. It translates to CASSFNGYGTVPYEQYF.

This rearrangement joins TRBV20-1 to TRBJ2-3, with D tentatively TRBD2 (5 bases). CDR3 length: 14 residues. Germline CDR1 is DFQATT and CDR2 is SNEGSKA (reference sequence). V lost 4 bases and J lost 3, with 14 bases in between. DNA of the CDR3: TGCAGTGCTATTTTCGGTAGAGGGACAGATACGCAGTATTTT. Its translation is CSAIFGRGTDTQYF.

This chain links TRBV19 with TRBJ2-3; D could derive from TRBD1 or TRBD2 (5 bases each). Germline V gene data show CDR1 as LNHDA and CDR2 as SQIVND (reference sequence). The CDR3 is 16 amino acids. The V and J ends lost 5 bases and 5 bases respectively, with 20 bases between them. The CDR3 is CASSHNGARGVDTQYF. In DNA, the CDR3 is TGTGCCAGTAGTCACAACGGGGCGAGAGGGGTAGATACGCAGTATTTT.

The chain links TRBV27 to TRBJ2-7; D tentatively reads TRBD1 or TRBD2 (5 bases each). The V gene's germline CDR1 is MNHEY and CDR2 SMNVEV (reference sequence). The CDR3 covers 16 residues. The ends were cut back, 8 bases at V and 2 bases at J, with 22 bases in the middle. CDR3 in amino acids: CASPFGAGTIPYEQYF. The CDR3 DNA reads TGTGCCAGCCCCTTCGGGGCAGGAACGATCCCCTACGAGCAGTACTTC.

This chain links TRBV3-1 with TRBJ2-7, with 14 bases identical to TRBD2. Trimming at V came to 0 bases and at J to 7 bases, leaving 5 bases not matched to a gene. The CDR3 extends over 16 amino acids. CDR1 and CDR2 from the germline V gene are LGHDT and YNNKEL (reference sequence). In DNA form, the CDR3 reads TGTGCCAGCAGCCAAGATTGGGGACTAGCGGGAGAGGAGCAGTACTTC. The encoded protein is CASSQDWGLAGEEQYF.

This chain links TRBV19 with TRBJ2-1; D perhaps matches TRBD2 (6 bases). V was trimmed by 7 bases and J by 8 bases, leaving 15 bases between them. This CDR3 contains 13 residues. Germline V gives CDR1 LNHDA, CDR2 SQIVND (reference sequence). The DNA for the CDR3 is TGTGCCAGTAACCCGGGGGAGCTGGATGAGCAGTTCTTC. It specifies CASNPGELDEQFF.

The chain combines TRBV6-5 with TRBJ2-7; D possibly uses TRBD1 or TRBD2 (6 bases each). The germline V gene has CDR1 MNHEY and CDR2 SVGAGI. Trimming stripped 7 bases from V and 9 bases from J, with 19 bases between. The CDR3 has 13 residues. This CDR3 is CASTRALGGGQYF. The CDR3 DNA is TGTGCCAGCACCAGGGCCCTAGGGGGAGGGCAGTACTTC.

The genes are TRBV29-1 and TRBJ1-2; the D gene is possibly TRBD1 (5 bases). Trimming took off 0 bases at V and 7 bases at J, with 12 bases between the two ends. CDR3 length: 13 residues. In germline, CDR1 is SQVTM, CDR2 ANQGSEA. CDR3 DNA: TGCAGCGTTGAAGACCGGGGGAACGGTGGCTACACCTTC. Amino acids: CSVEDRGNGGYTF.

CDR3 nucleotide sequence: TGTGCCAGCAGCTTAATGCCTCGGGAGGGGCCGGGCACCTTC. It translates to CASSLMPREGPGTF. The V gene is TRBV7-2, the J gene TRBJ1-2; tentatively, D is TRBD1 (5 bases). V lost 2 bases to trimming and J lost 13 bases, with 20 bases between them. The length of the CDR3 is 14 residues. The germline V gene encodes CDR1 SGHTA and CDR2 FQGNSA.

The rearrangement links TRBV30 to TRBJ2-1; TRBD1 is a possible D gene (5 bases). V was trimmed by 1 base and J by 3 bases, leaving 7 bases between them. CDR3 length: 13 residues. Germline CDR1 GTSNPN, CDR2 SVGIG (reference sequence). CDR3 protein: CAWSDDSYNEQFF. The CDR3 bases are TGTGCCTGGAGTGACGACAGCTACAATGAGCAGTTCTTC.